Presented here are 22 T cell receptor beta chains from one specimen sequenced in a study of Graves' ophthalmopathy and Graves' hyperthyroidism. TCR beta CDR3 regions were amplified from RNA transcripts. Investigators did first-round RT-PCR with HTBI primers, then second-round multiplex PCR. Using its own MiXCR run on the multiplex PCR reads, TCRdb lists one record per CDR3 protein. The repertoire holds about 640,000 distinct CDR3 sequences, with about two fifths as singletons. Material for sequencing was peripheral blood. All receptors come from an adult man with Graves' ophthalmopathy.

The sample holds one count of this clonotype. A much larger clone is a single base away; this may be a read error. The CDR3 DNA follows: TGCAGTGCTGGAGATGAGGGGGCGGGTGGCTACACCTTC. Amino acids: CSAGDEGAGGYTF. The rearrangement uses TRBV20-1 and TRBJ1-2, with 7 bases aligning to TRBD1. Per germline, CDR1 DFQATT and CDR2 SNEGSKA (reference sequence). The CDR3 length is 13 residues.

J is TRBJ1-4 and V is TRBV29-1; D is ambiguous. The CDR3 totals 14 residues. V gave up 4 bases and J gave up 3 bases, with 12 bases separating them. Germline V gives CDR1 SQVTM, CDR2 ANQGSEA. The CDR3 is CSVGYTEANEKLFF. The CDR3 nucleotides are TGCAGCGTTGGGTACACTGAAGCTAATGAAAAACTGTTTTTT.

V usage is TRBV4-3 and J usage is TRBJ1-6, with 9 bases fitting TRBD1. The CDR3 runs 17 residues. The ends lost 3 bases at V and 10 bases at J; junction bases unmatched: 13. Germline assignment: CDR1 LGHNA and CDR2 YSLEER. CDR3 protein: CASSQRFSGQGKSPLHF. CDR3 DNA sequence: TGCGCCAGCAGCCAGCGTTTTTCCGGACAGGGGAAATCACCCCTCCACTTT.

The chain couples TRBV5-1 to TRBJ2-2, with 8 bases that match TRBD1. The V gene end was trimmed by 4 bases and the J gene end by 6 bases; junction bases not matched to a gene: 8. CDR3 length: 15 residues. Looked up from germline, CDR1 is SGHRS and CDR2 is YFSETQ. The chain's CDR3 is CASSTDRAESGELFF. Here the CDR3 DNA reads TGCGCCAGCAGCACGGACAGGGCCGAATCCGGGGAGCTGTTTTTT.

This clonotype was detected many times. The V call is TRBV19, the J call TRBJ1-2; D unresolved. V lost 9 bases to trimming and J lost 3 bases, with 11 bases between them. Germline V lookup: CDR1 LNHDA, CDR2 SQIVND (reference sequence). The CDR3 covers 12 residues. The CDR3 nucleotides are TGTGCCAGCAGGAAGACGGACTATGGCTACACCTTC. Translated, it gives CASRKTDYGYTF.

V is TRBV20-1 and J is TRBJ1-4, with 8 bases aligning to TRBD1. Germline CDR1 and CDR2: DFQATT and SNEGSKA (reference sequence). Germline trimming cut 3 bases from V and 8 bases from J; bases unmatched to any gene: 8. The CDR3 is 14 amino acids. In nucleotides, the CDR3 is TGCAGTGCTAGGCCCCGGGACAGGTTAGAAAAACTGTTTTTT. It yields the protein CSARPRDRLEKLFF.

This clonotype was counted ten times or more. The V call is TRBV29-1, the J call TRBJ1-1; D possibly corresponds to TRBD1 (5 bases). Per germline, CDR1 SQVTM and CDR2 ANQGSEA. V lost 5 bases and J 4 bases, leaving 14 bases between the germline ends. The CDR3 is 13 residues long. The CDR3 sequence: CSVQGRMSTEAFF. CDR3 coding DNA: TGCAGCGTTCAGGGACGCATGAGCACTGAAGCTTTCTTT.

This clonotype was seen a single time. V and J are TRBV9 and TRBJ2-2, with D tentatively TRBD2 (5 bases). The CDR3 covers 17 residues. Trimming removed 4 bases at V and 3 bases at J, with 19 bases between. The germline CDR1 and CDR2 sequences are SGDLS and YYNGEE. CDR3 sequence reads: CASSRDGLLPHTGELFF. The CDR3 DNA follows: TGTGCCAGCAGCAGAGATGGACTTCTCCCCCACACCGGGGAGCTGTTTTTT.

This clonotype came up once. This chain links TRBV9 with TRBJ1-1; 9 positions agree with TRBD1. V was clipped by 5 bases and J by 6 bases; unmatched bases: 11. This CDR3 is built from 15 residues. The germline V gene has CDR1 SGDLS and CDR2 YYNGEE. The CDR3 DNA is TGTGCCAGCAGGGAGGGGACAGGGCTTAGGGCTGAAGCTTTCTTT. Translated, it gives CASREGTGLRAEAFF.

On this clonotype: A much larger clone is a single base away; this may be a read error. V and J are TRBV5-1 and TRBJ1-1; no clear D. The germline gives CDR1 SGHRS, CDR2 YFSETQ. This CDR3 contains 14 residues. V was cut by 4 bases and J by 4 bases, with 14 bases left in between. CDR3 DNA: TGCGCCAGCAGCCAACTCCCGGGGATCACTGAAGCTTTCTTT. Translated: CASSQLPGITEAFF.

This clonotype was counted at least ten times. The gene calls are TRBV13 and TRBJ1-1, with D possibly being TRBD1 (5 bases). Germline CDR1 and CDR2: PRHDT and FYEKMQ (reference sequence). V was trimmed by 3 bases and J by 3 bases, leaving 8 bases between them. This CDR3 is built from 13 residues. CDR3 residues: CASSLLGDTEAFF. In DNA form, the CDR3 reads TGTGCCAGCAGCTTGTTAGGGGACACTGAAGCTTTCTTT. Looking up the rest from reference TRBV13 and TRBJ1-1 gives the full variable domain: AAGVIQSPRHLIKEKRETATLKCYPIPRHDTVYWYQQGPGQDPQFLISFYEKMQSDKGSIPDRFSAQQFSDYHSELNMSSLELGDSALYFCASSLLGDTEAFFGQGTRLTVV.

This clonotype was observed at least ten times. V is TRBV24-1 and J is TRBJ2-7, with a tentative D call TRBD1 (6 bases). This CDR3 contains 14 residues. V was shortened by 2 bases and J by 7 bases, with 14 bases between the two germline ends. Germline V lookup: CDR1 KGHDR, CDR2 SFDVKD. CDR3 DNA: TGTGCCACCAGTGATTCGGGCAGGGGAGAGGAGCAGTACTTC. As protein: CATSDSGRGEEQYF.

This clonotype was recorded at least ten times. V usage is TRBV7-2 and J usage is TRBJ1-1; possibly TRBD1 for D (6 bases). The V gene lost 5 bases and the J gene lost 3 bases, with 16 bases spanning the gap. This CDR3 is built from 15 residues. CDR1 is SGHTA and CDR2 is FQGNSA in the germline V gene. The CDR3 loop is CASSPRDTGDTEAFF. The CDR3, as DNA: TGTGCCAGCAGCCCGCGGGACACGGGCGACACTGAAGCTTTCTTT. The full variable domain, completed using reference TRBV7-2 and TRBJ1-1, is GAGVSQSPSNKVTEKGKDVELRCDPISGHTALYWYRQSLGQGLEFLIYFQGNSAPDKSGLPSDRFSAERTGGSVSTLTIQRTQQEDSAVYLCASSPRDTGDTEAFFGQGTRLTVV.

This clonotype was observed a few times. The rearrangement links TRBV7-9 to TRBJ2-5; no firm D call. Germline V lookup: CDR1 SEHNR, CDR2 FQNEAQ (reference sequence). With 4 bases removed from V and 0 bases from J, the gap between germline ends came to 15 bases. The CDR3 covers 16 residues. CDR3: CASSSYKRRDQETQYF. In nucleotides, the CDR3 is TGTGCCAGCAGCTCTTATAAAAGACGGGACCAAGAGACCCAGTACTTC.

A word on this clonotype: At one end the junction does not follow the germline gene, possibly because of a read error. This rearrangement joins TRBV29-1 to TRBJ2-1, with D uncertain. The length of the CDR3 is 13 residues. Per the germline V gene, CDR1 is SQVTM and CDR2 is ANQGSEA. The CDR3: CSVEEGQYNEQLF. CDR3 bases: TGCAGCGTTGAAGAAGGCCAGTACAATGAGCAGCTCTTC.

The J gene is TRBJ1-5, the V gene TRBV7-2; possibly TRBD1 for D (5 bases). The germline V and J ends were trimmed by 2 bases and 11 bases, with 13 bases remaining between them. The CDR3 runs to 13 residues. Germline CDR1 is SGHTA and CDR2 is FQGNSA. The DNA of the CDR3 is TGTGCCAGCAGCTTAAATAGCAGGGAGACCCAGCATTTT. It is translated as CASSLNSRETQHF. The whole variable domain, filled in from reference TRBV7-2 and TRBJ1-5, reads GAGVSQSPSNKVTEKGKDVELRCDPISGHTALYWYRQSLGQGLEFLIYFQGNSAPDKSGLPSDRFSAERTGGSVSTLTIQRTQQEDSAVYLCASSLNSRETQHFGDGTRLSIL.

This clonotype was recorded at least ten times. The V and J genes are TRBV10-3 and TRBJ1-2, with TRBD1 as a possible D gene (6 bases). The CDR3 has 13 residues. CDR1 is ENHRY and CDR2 is SYGVKD in the germline V gene. Trimming left V 11 bases short and J 0 bases short, with 13 bases between. The CDR3, as DNA: TGTGCCTCCCACAGGGCGGCTAACTATGGCTACACCTTC. Protein product: CASHRAANYGYTF.

In this sample, this clonotype turned up many times. The chain uses TRBV10-3 and TRBJ2-5; the match to TRBD1 covers 7 bases. The V gene's germline CDR1 is ENHRY and CDR2 SYGVKD. This CDR3 spans 17 amino acids. The trim removed 7 bases at V and 0 bases at J, leaving 14 bases unmatched. In DNA, the CDR3 is TGTGCCATCACCCAGGGGTGGGACAGACAATACCAAGAGACCCAGTACTTC. Amino acid sequence: CAITQGWDRQYQETQYF.

The chain couples TRBV2 to TRBJ2-5; 10 nucleotides line up with TRBD2. V was pared by 3 bases and J by 0 bases, with 4 bases of the junction left unmatched. This CDR3 comprises 16 residues. Germline loops: CDR1 SNHLY, CDR2 FYNNEI. The CDR3 DNA sequence: TGTGCCAGCAGTGAGGGCCTAGCGGGGGACCAAGAGACCCAGTACTTC. It encodes CASSEGLAGDQETQYF.

This clonotype has only one observation. A read error is possible here, since a much larger clone lies one base away. The rearrangement uses TRBV7-2 and TRBJ1-1; no clear D. The germline CDR1 and CDR2 sequences are SGHTA and FQGNSA. V was shortened by 5 bases and J by 1 base, with 11 bases between the two germline ends. The CDR3 is 14 residues long. The CDR3 DNA sequence: TGTGCCAGCAGCCTAGGCGTCCGGAACACTGAAGCTTTCTTT. Protein product: CASSLGVRNTEAFF. Using reference TRBV7-2 and TRBJ1-1 for the parts outside the CDR3, the full variable domain is GAGVSQSPSNKVTEKGKDVELRCDPISGHTALYWYRQSLGQGLEFLIYFQGNSAPDKSGLPSDRFSAERTGGSVSTLTIQRTQQEDSAVYLCASSLGVRNTEAFFGQGTRLTVV.

This chain uses TRBV2 with TRBJ2-7; D may correspond to TRBD1 or TRBD2 (5 bases each). Trimming removed 8 bases at V and 1 base at J, with 18 bases between. The length of the CDR3 is 15 residues. Germline V gene data show CDR1 as SNHLY and CDR2 as FYNNEI. Here the CDR3 reads CASATWDGPSYEQYF. For the CDR3, the DNA is TGTGCCAGCGCCACCTGGGACGGGCCTTCCTACGAGCAGTACTTC.

This clonotype came up many times. The J gene is TRBJ1-5, the V gene TRBV19, with 10 bases fitting TRBD1. The V gene end was trimmed by 8 bases and the J gene end by 3 bases; junction bases not matched to a gene: 10. Germline V gene sequence: CDR1 LNHDA, CDR2 SQIVND (reference sequence). The CDR3 is 16 amino acids. Written as DNA, the CDR3 is TGTGCCAGTTATGAGGGACAGGGGTCCTTCAATCAGCCCCAGCATTTT. This gives the protein CASYEGQGSFNQPQHF.